Shown below are 18 T cell receptor beta chains from a single sample sequenced in a study of blood T cell repertoires in COVID-19. The protocol was immunoSEQ multiplex PCR, while the TCRdb copy is restricted to in-frame clones and leaves out a portion. Of 250,000 to 350,000 clones listed, approximately 86% are singletons. Sequencing used PBMCs or T cells enriched from blood (not recorded which). Source of these receptors: a young woman who had recovered from COVID-19.

The chain employs TRBV7-9 and TRBJ1-2; D is uncertain. Germline V lookup: CDR1 SEHNR, CDR2 FQNEAQ (reference sequence). V gave up 4 bases and J gave up 7 bases, with 13 bases separating them. The CDR3 consists of 13 residues. Written as DNA, the CDR3 is TGTGCCAGCAGCTCCCGGTTTGGAGGTGGCTACACCTTC. Its protein is CASSSRFGGGYTF. Variable domain in full (rest from reference TRBV7-9 and TRBJ1-2): DTGVSQNPRHKITKRGQNVTFRCDPISEHNRLYWYRQTLGQGPEFLTYFQNEAQLEKSRLLSDRFSAERPKGSFSTLEIQRTEQGDSAMYLCASSSRFGGGYTFGSGTRLTVV.

The chain carries TRBV7-2 and TRBJ2-7; no reliable D call. The CDR3 consists of 14 residues. The germline V gene encodes CDR1 SGHTA and CDR2 FQGNSA. Between the trimmed V and J ends, which lost 5 bases and 3 bases, there was a span of 14 bases. CDR3 DNA: TGTGCCAGCAGCCCCACCCGAGGCGACTACGAGCAGTACTTC. Encoded protein: CASSPTRGDYEQYF.

The sample holds one count of this clone. The rearrangement links TRBV4-1 to TRBJ1-5; tentative D call: TRBD1 (6 bases). V dropped 6 bases and J dropped 4 bases, with 16 bases sitting between them. This CDR3 is 15 amino acids long. From germline, CDR1 is MGHRA and CDR2 YSYEKL. The CDR3 DNA reads as TGCGCCAGCAGAGTTCACAGGGATGGAAATCAGCCCCAGCATTTT. Residues: CASRVHRDGNQPQHF.

The rearrangement links TRBV7-2 to TRBJ2-1, with 9 nucleotides matching TRBD2. This CDR3 contains 17 residues. CDR1 and CDR2 (germline): SGHTA, FQGNSA. V trimming: 1 base; J trimming: 8 bases; junction bases outside the gene matches: 12. DNA of the CDR3: TGTGCCAGCAGCTTAGTCGGGACTAGCCGGAGAAGCGATGAGCAGTTCTTC. It codes for CASSLVGTSRRSDEQFF.

The chain combines TRBV28 with TRBJ2-5; a possible D gene is TRBD2 (5 bases). Deletions cut 3 bases from V and 5 bases from J, with 19 bases between. The germline CDR1 and CDR2 sequences are MDHEN and SYDVKM. The CDR3 extends over 16 amino acids. CDR3 bases: TGTGCCAGCAGTTTCAGGTGGGCGCCGGGGTCCGAGACCCAGTACTTC. Translated, it gives CASSFRWAPGSETQYF.

For the CDR3, the DNA is TGTGCCATCAGGGGACTGGGCCAAGAGACCCAGTACTTC. Protein: CAIRGLGQETQYF. V is TRBV10-3 and J is TRBJ2-5, with D possibly being TRBD2 (6 bases). Per the germline V gene, CDR1 is ENHRY and CDR2 is SYGVKD. V lost 6 bases and J 1 base, leaving 9 bases between the germline ends. The CDR3 totals 13 residues.

This chain connects TRBV7-6 to TRBJ2-1; TRBD2 matches at 10 bases. Germline trimming cut 1 base from V and 0 bases from J; bases unmatched to any gene: 3. Germline CDR1 SGHVS, CDR2 FNYEAQ. The CDR3 is 17 amino acids. CDR3 sequence: CASSLDLAGDSYNEQFF. The CDR3 coding sequence is TGTGCCAGCAGCTTAGACCTAGCGGGAGACTCCTACAATGAGCAGTTCTTC.

The CDR3 DNA reads TGTGCCAGCAGCTTAGGGGACAACCTCCAAGAGACCCAGTACTTC. It yields the protein CASSLGDNLQETQYF. This sequence joins TRBV7-2 and TRBJ2-5; tentatively, D is TRBD1 (6 bases). The V and J ends lost 1 base and 1 base respectively, with 10 bases between them. The germline CDR1 and CDR2 sequences are SGHTA and FQGNSA. The CDR3 extends over 15 amino acids.

J is TRBJ2-7 and V is TRBV19, with D possibly being TRBD2 (6 bases). This CDR3 has 16 amino acids. The germline V gene encodes CDR1 LNHDA and CDR2 SQIVND (reference sequence). The V gene lost 9 bases and the J gene lost 7 bases, with 28 bases spanning the gap. CDR3 DNA: TGTGCCAGCAGCATACCCGGGACGGCAGGGACTGTAGAGCAGTACTTC. Residues: CASSIPGTAGTVEQYF.

J is TRBJ2-2 and V is TRBV2; a possible D gene is TRBD2 (6 bases). The V end was cut by 3 bases, the J end by 3 bases, with 11 bases between. CDR3 length: 15 residues. Germline-derived CDR1 and CDR2 are SNHLY and FYNNEI. The CDR3 reads CASSELGEDTGELFF. DNA for the CDR3: TGTGCCAGCAGTGAGCTAGGGGAGGACACCGGGGAGCTGTTTTTT.

The genes are TRBV27 and TRBJ2-1, with D maybe TRBD2 (7 bases). There are 14 residues in the CDR3. From germline, CDR1 is MNHEY and CDR2 SMNVEV (reference sequence). Trimming cost V 10 bases and J 8 bases, with 21 bases left between them. CDR3 protein: CAIASGGTLDEQFF. The DNA for the CDR3 is TGTGCCATCGCCTCGGGGGGCACGCTCGATGAGCAGTTCTTC.

The V gene is TRBV28, the J gene TRBJ1-2; TRBD1 matches 11 bases. The CDR3 is made up of 14 amino acids. The J segment lost 5 bases and the V segment lost 3 bases, leaving 2 bases of the junction unmatched. From germline, CDR1 is MDHEN and CDR2 SYDVKM. DNA for the CDR3: TGTGCCAGCAGTTTGGGACAGGGGGTATATGGCTACACCTTC. Encoded protein: CASSLGQGVYGYTF.

The rearrangement links TRBV5-1 to TRBJ2-1, with D perhaps TRBD2 (6 bases). The V gene lost 0 bases and the J gene lost 5 bases, with 21 bases spanning the gap. CDR1 is SGHRS, CDR2 YFSETQ, per germline. The CDR3 runs to 18 residues. The CDR3 here is CASSLAGRWKTANNEQFF. The CDR3 bases are TGCGCCAGCAGCTTGGCCGGGAGATGGAAAACGGCAAACAATGAGCAGTTCTTC.

The V gene is TRBV19, the J gene TRBJ1-1, with TRBD1 as a possible D gene (5 bases). V gave up 1 base and J gave up 1 base, with 19 bases separating them. The germline gives CDR1 LNHDA, CDR2 SQIVND (reference sequence). This CDR3 spans 18 amino acids. The CDR3 DNA reads TGTGCCAGTAGTATAGCTTATATTAGGGGAACGGAGAACACTGAAGCTTTCTTT. Protein sequence: CASSIAYIRGTENTEAFF. Looking up the rest from reference TRBV19 and TRBJ1-1 gives the full variable domain: DGGITQSPKYLFRKEGQNVTLSCEQNLNHDAMYWYRQDPGQGLRLIYYSQIVNDFQKGDIAEGYSVSREKKESFPLTVTSAQKNPTAFYLCASSIAYIRGTENTEAFFGQGTRLTVV.

The chain couples TRBV14 to TRBJ2-1; no clear D gene. The CDR3 is 14 residues long. Looked up from germline, CDR1 is SGHDN and CDR2 is FVKESK. The V end lost 3 bases, the J end lost 2 bases, and 8 bases lay between the germline ends. The CDR3 sequence is CASSHRSAYNEQFF. CDR3 DNA sequence: TGTGCCAGCAGCCATCGGAGCGCCTACAATGAGCAGTTCTTC.

This chain joins TRBV24-1 and TRBJ2-1; 10 positions match TRBD2. Trimming at V came to 3 bases and at J to 1 base, leaving 2 bases not matched to a gene. The CDR3 has 16 residues. Germline V gene lookup returns CDR1 KGHDR and CDR2 SFDVKD. CDR3 bases: TGTGCCACCAGTGATCTAGCGGGAGAGTCCTACAATGAGCAGTTCTTC. Translating gives CATSDLAGESYNEQFF.

V gene TRBV3-1 (or the pseudogene TRBV3-2) combines with J gene TRBJ2-1, with 10 bases lining up with TRBD1. The germline CDR1 and CDR2 sequences are LGHDT and YNNKEL (reference sequence). J was trimmed by 3 bases and V by 4 bases; bases with no gene match: 3. This CDR3 has 15 residues. CDR3 residues: CASSPGTGVYNEQFF. The CDR3 region has the DNA TGTGCCAGCAGCCCTGGGACAGGGGTCTACAATGAGCAGTTCTTC.

The chain uses TRBV29-1 and TRBJ1-2; weak D call: TRBD1 (6 bases). The ends were cut back, 2 bases at V and 2 bases at J, with 18 bases in the middle. This CDR3 has 16 amino acids. Germline values: CDR1 SQVTM, CDR2 ANQGSEA. The CDR3 nucleotides read TGCAGCGTTGAACTCCAGCCGGGTGGGGGCAACTATGGCTACACCTTC. Protein: CSVELQPGGGNYGYTF. The whole variable domain, remainder taken from reference TRBV29-1 and TRBJ1-2, is SAVISQKPSRDICQRGTSLTIQCQVDSQVTMMFWYRQQPGQSLTLIATANQGSEATYESGFVIDKFPISRPNLTFSTLTVSNMSPEDSSIYLCSVELQPGGGNYGYTFGSGTRLTVV.